A selection of T cell receptor beta chains follows, all from one sample in a study of cytomegalovirus exposure and HLA in healthy donors. Profiling relied on immunoSEQ multiplex PCR, and the TCRdb table lists in-frame clones only, not all of them. The sample includes approximately 160,000 clones, approximately 79% seen only once; the top ten take 1.9%. The sample consisted of PBMCs. The receptors were sampled from a human donor in good health. Both conserved end residues are part of each CDR3. D genes are given only for firm matches. Expanded clones get a size class; other rows say once, few or many, or leave the size out.

. . TRBJ1-1 TRBV9 TGTGCCAGCAGCCCCCGAGGTATAGGGGGGGGTGAAGCTTTCTTT CASSPRGIGGGEAFF
once . TRBJ1-1 TRBV4-2 TGTGCCAGCAGCCAGGGTCTAACAGAGAACACTGAAGCTTTCTTT CASSQGLTENTEAFF
. TRBD1 TRBJ2-5 TRBV2 TGTGCCAGCAGACCGGGACAGGGGGAGACCCAGTACTTC CASRPGQGETQYF
. TRBD1 TRBJ2-7 TRBV11-2 TGTGCCAGCAGCTTAGATCTTTTTGGACAGGGCCGAGGCGAGCAGTACTTC CASSLDLFGQGRGEQYF
. TRBD2 TRBJ2-1 TRBV25-1 TGTGCAACCACTAGCGGGGGTCACAATGAGCAGTTCTTC CATTSGGHNEQFF
. TRBD2 TRBJ2-2 TRBV7-2 TGTGCCAGCAGCTCGGGACTAGCGGGGGTCTTTAACACCGGGGAGCTGTTTTTT CASSSGLAGVFNTGELFF
. TRBD2 TRBJ2-7 TRBV7-9 TGTGCCAGCACCAATGGGGGGAGGGGATATCGGGAGCAGTACTTC CASTNGGRGYREQYF
. TRBD2 TRBJ2-7 TRBV6-5 TGTGCCAGCAGTTACTCGATGCTAGCGGGGGGGCGAGAGCAGTACTTC CASSYSMLAGGREQYF
. . TRBJ2-7 TRBV5-4 TGTGCCAGCAGCTTACGGGTCTCGGCCTACGAGCAGTACTTC CASSLRVSAYEQYF
. . TRBJ1-4 TRBV7-9 TGTGCCAGCAGCCCCCCCGGGACTTGGAATGAAAAACTGTTTTTT CASSPPGTWNEKLFF
. TRBD1 TRBJ2-7 TRBV6-5 TGTGCCACCGGACAGGGAACCTACGAGCAGTACTTC CATGQGTYEQYF
. TRBD1 TRBJ1-6 TRBV12-5 TGTGCTAGTGGTTTATGGGACAGCGCCTCACCCCTCCACTTT CASGLWDSASPLHF
. . TRBJ1-3 TRBV4-3 TGCGCCAGCAGCCAAGATCTCTCGGGGGTACGTGGAAACACCATATATTTT CASSQDLSGVRGNTIYF
. TRBD1 TRBJ1-2 TRBV5-1 TGCGCCAGCAGCTTTGACAGGGGGTTTGACGGCTACACCTTC CASSFDRGFDGYTF
. . TRBJ2-1 TRBV29-1 TGCAGCGAGTTGCGGTCCTACAATGAGCAGTTCTTC CSELRSYNEQFF
. . TRBJ1-2 TRBV19 TGTGCCAGTAGTGGAGCTAACTATGGCTACACCTTC CASSGANYGYTF
. . TRBJ2-1 TRBV27 TGTGCCAGCAGCCTAACTAGATACAATGAGCAGTTCTTC CASSLTRYNEQFF
. . TRBJ1-1 TRBV7-2 TGTGCCAGCAGCTTAAATAGGGGAAACACTGAAGCTTTCTTT CASSLNRGNTEAFF
. TRBD1 TRBJ2-7 TRBV5-1 TGCGCCAGCAGCAATACCGGGACAGGGGGCGACGAGCAGTACTTC CASSNTGTGGDEQYF
once . TRBJ2-7 TRBV7-9 TGTGCCAGCACCCCCCCGTGGGCCGGCGACGAGCAGTACTTC CASTPPWAGDEQYF
. TRBD2 TRBJ2-1 TRBV10-3 TGTGCCATCAGGGGTCTAGCGGGATTAAACAATGAGCAGTTCTTC CAIRGLAGLNNEQFF
once TRBD1 TRBJ2-1 TRBV7-6 TGTGCCAGCAGCGCATGGACAGGACTCACCTACAATGAGCAGTTCTTC CASSAWTGLTYNEQFF
. TRBD2 TRBJ2-2 TRBV9 TGTGCCAGCAGCGCCCGGACTAGCACCGGGGAGCTGTTTTTT CASSARTSTGELFF
. TRBD1 TRBJ1-6 TRBV19 TGTGCCAGTAGTACCCGGGACAGCAATTCACCCCTCCACTTT CASSTRDSNSPLHF
. TRBD2 TRBJ2-7 TRBV13 TGTGCCAGCAGCACCCCTGGACTAGCGGGGTCCTACGAGCAGTACTTC CASSTPGLAGSYEQYF
. . TRBJ2-1 TRBV20-1 TGCAGTAACCGAGGGTCCAATGAGCAGTTCTTC CSNRGSNEQFF
once TRBD1 TRBJ2-7 TRBV9 TGTGCCAGCAGCGTAGGGACAGGGGGCGGGTACGAGCAGTACTTC CASSVGTGGGYEQYF
. . TRBJ2-5 TRBV5-4 TGTGCCAGCAGCCTGAAGTTGAACAGAGACCAAGAGACCCAGTACTTC CASSLKLNRDQETQYF
. . TRBJ2-5 TRBV4-1 TGCGCCAGCAGCCAGGTGGGGGGTCTTAAGACCCAGTACTTC CASSQVGGLKTQYF